The source of this T cell receptor (beta chain) is a study of cytomegalovirus exposure and HLA in healthy donors. For the study at large: Clustering assigned approximately 79% of the approximately 400 genotyped donors to the Caucasian-associated ancestry cluster.

There are 15 residues in the CDR3. V shed 2 bases and J 0 bases; nucleotides not matched to a gene: 4. From germline, CDR1 is SGHRS and CDR2 YFSETQ. Both 60 Vbeta primers and 13 Jbeta primers went into the PCR. Profiled with immunoSEQ multiplex PCR; TCRdb holds only in-frame clones, not every one. The sample lists approximately 180,000 clones; around 82% were seen once. This clone has only a few counts. The sample comprised PBMCs. The TCR sequence derives from a woman aged 50 to 60 in good health and CMV-seropositive. The rearrangement uses TRBV5-1 and TRBJ1-1, with 7 bases matching TRBD1. CDR3 DNA sequence: TGCGCCAGCAGCTTAGGGGACAGCATGAACACTGAAGCTTTCTTT. The encoded protein is CASSLGDSMNTEAFF.